What follows are 2 T cell receptor beta chains derived from one specimen sequenced in a study of blood T cell repertoires in COVID-19. Clones were sequenced by immunoSEQ multiplex PCR, and TCRdb holds only the in-frame ones, with some missing. The repertoire holds around 400,000 clones, with less than 90% as singletons. Input material: PBMCs or T cells enriched from blood (not recorded which). Receptor source: a woman aged 50 to 60 who had recovered from COVID-19.

CDR3 loop: CSKGTSGGVETQYF. CDR3 DNA sequence: TGTTCCAAAGGGACTAGCGGGGGGGTAGAGACCCAGTACTTC. The V gene is TRBV9, the J gene TRBJ2-5; 16 nucleotides match TRBD2. The germline CDR1 and CDR2 sequences are SGDLS and YYNGEE. The CDR3 spans 14 residues.

The V call is TRBV4-3, the J call TRBJ1-1; D gene ambiguous. This CDR3 is 14 amino acids long. Trimming pared 0 bases from V and 1 base from J, leaving 6 bases between. Looked up from germline, CDR1 is LGHNA and CDR2 is YSLEER. CDR3 in amino acids: CASSQDYRNTEAFF. CDR3 DNA: TGCGCCAGCAGCCAAGATTACAGGAACACTGAAGCTTTCTTT.